Listed here are 5 T cell receptor beta chains from one sample, sequenced in a study of blood T cell repertoires in COVID-19. Using immunoSEQ multiplex PCR, the repertoire was profiled, and TCRdb retains in-frame clones only, with some absent. Altogether approximately 90,000 clones are present, 75% to 90% being singletons, with the ten largest covering over 15%. The sequenced sample was peripheral blood. These receptor sequences come from an elderly woman with acute or convalescent COVID-19.

The chain combines TRBV11-3 with TRBJ2-1, with 11 bases lining up with TRBD2. Germline V CDR1 and CDR2: SGHNT, YENEEA. V shed 5 bases, J shed 8 bases, and the junction held 8 bases outside the gene matches. This CDR3 comprises 15 residues. The CDR3 reads CASSPNSGGADEQFF. CDR3 DNA: TGTGCCAGCAGCCCTAATAGCGGGGGGGCCGATGAGCAGTTCTTC. Filled out from reference TRBV11-3 and TRBJ2-1, the complete variable domain reads EAGVVQSPRYKIIEKKQPVAFWCNPISGHNTLYWYLQNLGQGPELLIRYENEEAVDDSQLPKDRFSAERLKGVDSTLKIQPAELGDSAVYLCASSPNSGGADEQFFGPGTRLTVL.

This clone has just a few counts. The CDR3 loop reads CASSAEGQAIHEQYF. The CDR3 DNA follows: TGTGCCAGCAGTGCCGAGGGACAGGCCATCCACGAGCAGTACTTC. The chain carries TRBV2 and TRBJ2-7; 8 bases fit TRBD1. After removal of 4 bases from V and 5 bases from J, the junction contained 10 bases not matched to a gene. The CDR3 spans 15 residues. Germline V CDR1 and CDR2: SNHLY, FYNNEI.

This clone occurred once. V is TRBV5-1 and J is TRBJ1-1, with D possibly being TRBD1 (5 bases). From germline, CDR1 is SGHRS and CDR2 YFSETQ. Trimming shortened V by 0 bases and J by 3 bases, and 12 bases separated the two germline ends. The CDR3 contains 15 residues. CDR3 nucleotides: TGCGCCAGCAGCTTGGGCCGGGGGACGGACACTGAAGCTTTCTTT. Translating it yields CASSLGRGTDTEAFF.

J is TRBJ2-1 and V is TRBV28; weak D call: TRBD2 (6 bases). CDR3 length: 17 amino acids. Trimming stripped 4 bases from V and 2 bases from J, with 18 bases between. Germline CDR1 and CDR2: MDHEN and SYDVKM. The CDR3 is CASSWGSIIAAYNEQFF. CDR3 bases: TGTGCCAGCAGTTGGGGTTCGATTATAGCGGCCTACAATGAGCAGTTCTTC.

This clone was seen a few times. V usage is TRBV7-9 and J usage is TRBJ2-3, with 8 bases lining up with TRBD2. J gave up 4 bases and V 5 bases, and 5 bases lay outside the gene matches. CDR1 is SEHNR, CDR2 FQNEAQ, per germline (reference sequence). The CDR3 extends over 14 amino acids. CDR3 DNA: TGTGCCAGCAGCCGGGGGGGCAGGGCAGATACGCAGTATTTT. Translating it yields CASSRGGRADTQYF.